One T cell receptor (beta chain) is described in this entry. One end of the junction is discordant with germline, which a read error may explain. From germline, CDR1 is LNHNV and CDR2 YYDKDF (reference sequence). This CDR3 has 13 residues. The time point is: longitudinal time-point 3. Unsorted libraries were prepared from 2 million PBMCs held at -80 C. The sample belongs to a study of neurological immune-mediated disorders. The authors produced cDNA by 5'RACE using 10-nucleotide random UMIs. One entry per CDR3 protein results from TCRdb running MiXCR on the 5' RACE reads. The sample has under 130,000 distinct CDR3 sequences, 10% to 14% seen once; the top ten hold 3.1%.

The chain recombines TRBV15 with TRBJ2-7; 7 nucleotides line up with TRBD1. This TCR was sampled from a female donor with HTLV-1-associated myelopathy (HAM/TSP). Sequenced: PBMCs. The CDR3, as DNA: TGTGCTACCAGCAGAGAGGCAGGGGGTTTTCAGTACTTC. Protein: CATSREAGGFQYF.